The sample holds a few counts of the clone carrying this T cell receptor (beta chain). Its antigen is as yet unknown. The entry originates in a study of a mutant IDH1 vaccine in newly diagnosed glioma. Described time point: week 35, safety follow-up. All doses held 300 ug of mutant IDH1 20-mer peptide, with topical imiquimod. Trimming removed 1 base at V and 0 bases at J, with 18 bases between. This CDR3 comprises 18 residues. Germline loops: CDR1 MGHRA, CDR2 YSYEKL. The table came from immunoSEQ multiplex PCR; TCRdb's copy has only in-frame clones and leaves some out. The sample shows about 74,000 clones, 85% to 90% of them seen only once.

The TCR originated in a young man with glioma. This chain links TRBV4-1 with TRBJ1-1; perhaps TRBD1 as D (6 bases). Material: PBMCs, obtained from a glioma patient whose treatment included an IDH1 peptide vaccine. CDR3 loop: CASSQVFGGILVNTEAFF. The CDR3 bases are TGCGCCAGCAGCCAAGTATTTGGGGGCATACTGGTGAACACTGAAGCTTTCTTT.